The present entry profiles one T cell receptor beta chain with its context. This sample is part of a study of T cell changes during pregnancy in multiple sclerosis. The CDR3 consists of 15 residues. The V end was cut by 1 base, the J end by 1 base, with 10 bases between. CDR1 is SGHTA and CDR2 is FQGNSA in the germline V gene. Method: immunoSEQ multiplex PCR; TCRdb's copy keeps in-frame clones and lacks some. The table has approximately 97,000 clones, roughly nine tenths seen once. Sequencing was performed on peripheral blood, taken in the second trimester of pregnancy. The TCR sequence derives from a female donor in good health, enrolled as a control in a pregnancy study. The V and J genes are TRBV7-2 and TRBJ1-1; D gene ambiguous. The chain's CDR3 is CASSLGRIGNTEAFF. In nucleotides, the CDR3 is TGTGCCAGCAGCTTAGGGAGGATAGGGAACACTGAAGCTTTCTTT.